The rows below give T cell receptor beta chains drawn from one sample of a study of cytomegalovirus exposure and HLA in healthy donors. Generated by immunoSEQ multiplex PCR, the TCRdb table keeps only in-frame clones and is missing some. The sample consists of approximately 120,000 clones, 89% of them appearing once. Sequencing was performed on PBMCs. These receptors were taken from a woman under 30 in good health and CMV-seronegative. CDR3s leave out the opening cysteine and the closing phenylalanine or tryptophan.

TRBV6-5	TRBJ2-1	ASSFDRGKYNEQF
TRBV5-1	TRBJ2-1	ASSSTSGGSGEQF
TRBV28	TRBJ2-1	ASNGGSYNEQF
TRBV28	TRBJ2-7	ASRTASGGTYEQY
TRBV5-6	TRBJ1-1	ASRGTGVSEAF
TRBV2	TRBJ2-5	ASSGGREGETQY
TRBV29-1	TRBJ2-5	SVEDRMVVRVGVN
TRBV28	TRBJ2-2	ASGDPGQNTGELF
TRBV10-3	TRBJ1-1	AIKTGVMNTEAF
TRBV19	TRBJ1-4	ASTRGGTREKLF
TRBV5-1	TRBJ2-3	ASSFLRTDSTDTQY
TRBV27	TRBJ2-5	ASSQAEGTQETQY
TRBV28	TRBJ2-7	ASSRSASGSYEQY
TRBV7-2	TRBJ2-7	ASSLTSGRWDEQY
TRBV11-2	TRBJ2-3	ASSLPGGAVTQY
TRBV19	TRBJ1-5	ASSSTGGQQPQH
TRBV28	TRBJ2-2	ASSLGLAGNTGELF
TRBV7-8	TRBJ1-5	ASSPQGGNQPQH
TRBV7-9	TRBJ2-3	ASSHPSGAADTQY
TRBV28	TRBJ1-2	ASSLDIINYGYT
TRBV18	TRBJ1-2	ASSNGILYGYT
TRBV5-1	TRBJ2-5	ASSLVAWGTQETQY
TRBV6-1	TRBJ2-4	ASSDRLAGGNIQY
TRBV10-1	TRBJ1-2	ASSENRGHGYT
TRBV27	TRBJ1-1	ASSLGQMAEAF
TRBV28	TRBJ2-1	ASSFGQGYSYNEQF
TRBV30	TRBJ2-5	AWTQGSSGYQETQY
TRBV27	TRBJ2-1	ASSLSLRNEQF
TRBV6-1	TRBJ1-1	ASEGGGSNTEAF
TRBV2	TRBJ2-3	ASSYLTDTQY
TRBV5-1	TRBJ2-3	ASSFEAGTDTQY